This TCR beta chain was identified in a study of T cells after somatic rescue of genetic block. Profiled with immunoSEQ multiplex PCR; TCRdb holds only in-frame clones, not every one. The sample contains fewer than 15,000 clones, over 65% of which appear only once. This receptor was identified in a boy between 10 and 17 years old. Sequencing used peripheral blood mononuclear cells (PBMCs).

CDR3 amino acids: CASSYLTGSEAFF. In DNA, the CDR3 is TGTGCCAGCAGTTACCTTACAGGATCGGAAGCTTTCTTT. J is TRBJ1-1 and V is TRBV28; a weak D match, TRBD1 (5 bases). The CDR3 has 13 amino acids. Germline CDR1 reads MDHEN; CDR2 reads SYDVKM. The V end lost 4 bases, the J end lost 8 bases, and 14 bases lay between the germline ends.